This T cell receptor beta chain was recovered during a study of blood T cell repertoires in COVID-19 (dated by TCRdb to about 2020). About the full investigation: Collaborator samples came from the United States, Italy and Spain and covered acute and convalescent phases of COVID-19. The prospective study material was composed of cDNA or gDNA derived from T cells, B-cell-depleted T cells, or PBMCs. The dataset comprised deeply sampled blood TCRbeta repertoires from subjects exposed to, actively infected with, or recovered from COVID-19. The repertoires were released in a freely available public database intended as a resource for research on the immune response to SARS-CoV-2. Samples came from the ongoing ImmuneRACE study (first 160 participants) plus 1,254 subjects from 6 global collaborators. Sample metadata almost always included a de-identified subject ID, COVID-19 status, age in years and sex. HLA class I and class II types, where available, came from metadata supplied by the sample provider rather than from assay-based typing.

What the authors observed across the whole study: Clinical and demographic metadata were provided uncurated, with the amount varying by source and participant.

The collaborating institutions used their own protocols to collect whole blood in K2EDTA tubes. For TCRbeta analysis, collaborators shipped samples as frozen whole blood, isolated PBMCs, or DNA extracted from either of those sample types. CDR1 is given as SNHLY and CDR2 as FYNNEI, both from the germline V gene. Measured from the cysteine to the phenylalanine, the CDR3 is 13 residues long. The entry retains the CDR3 DNA only, 39 bases that are in frame from base 1. Between the V and J ends, shortened by 1 base and 5 bases respectively, the junction contains 7 bases. The immunoSEQ Assay, a bias-controlled multiplex PCR, was used to amplify TCRbeta CDR3 regions from genomic DNA. The study's processing was this. The number of nucleated cells in each sample was estimated from the amplification of reference gene primers within the assay. To quantify the absolute abundance of each unique TCRbeta CDR3 rearrangement, sequence reads were collapsed and filtered. Productive Simpson clonality was computed per sample as the square root of Simpson's diversity index over productive rearrangements. TCRdb retrieved this table from immuneACCESS and kept in-frame rearrangements only. Not all clones are present; in checked studies, unresolved V genes account for under half, and no reason is known for the remainder. D and trimming come from the DNA, and the V and J calls and clone size come from that table. Recorded for this sample are 150,000 to 200,000 clones; roughly 86% of them occurred a single time. The top ten constitute 2.7% of the sample.

A single count supports this clone. Its antigen has not been determined. No base quality values were provided; no much bigger clone lies one nucleotide off. The receptor comes from a man aged 40-55 years with active or convalescent COVID-19. The chain is assembled from TRBV2 and TRBJ2-3; tentative D gene TRBD2, with 5 bases matching. Input material: peripheral blood. The base sequence is TGTGCCAGCAGTGAAGGAGAGGGAGATACGCAGTATTTT. It specifies CASSEGEGDTQYF.